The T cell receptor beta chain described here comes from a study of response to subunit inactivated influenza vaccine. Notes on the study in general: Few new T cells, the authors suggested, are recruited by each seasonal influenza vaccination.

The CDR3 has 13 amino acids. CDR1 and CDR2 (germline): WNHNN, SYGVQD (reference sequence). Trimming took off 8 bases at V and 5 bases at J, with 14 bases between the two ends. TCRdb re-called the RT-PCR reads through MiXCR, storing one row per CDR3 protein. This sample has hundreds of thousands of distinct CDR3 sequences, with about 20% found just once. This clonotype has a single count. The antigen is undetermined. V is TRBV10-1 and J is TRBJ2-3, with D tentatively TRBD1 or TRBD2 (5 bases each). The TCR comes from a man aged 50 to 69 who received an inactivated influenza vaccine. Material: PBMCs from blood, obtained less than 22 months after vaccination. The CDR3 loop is CASSEGQGDTQYF. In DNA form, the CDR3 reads TGCGCCAGCTCCGAGGGGCAGGGAGATACGCAGTATTTT.